The clone carrying this T cell receptor beta chain was seen a few times. This record belongs to a study of OX40 agonist ivuxolimab in advanced cancers. Study in general: As their treatment, patients were administered ivuxolimab, an agonistic anti-OX40 (CD134) antibody.

CDR3 length: 14 amino acids. Between the trimmed V and J ends, which lost 0 bases and 3 bases, there was a span of 8 bases. Germline V gene data show CDR1 as GTSNPN and CDR2 as SVGIG (reference sequence). Produced via immunoSEQ multiplex PCR; TCRdb's table is partial and in-frame only. The repertoire has about 26,000 clones, about 85% of them found once; the top ten carry roughly 29%. The chain employs TRBV30 and TRBJ1-4; D gene ambiguous. Here the sequenced sample was CD4+ or CD8+ T cells sorted from blood, taken in a trial of the OX40 agonist ivuxolimab. The sequence was obtained from an adult with an advanced solid tumor such as melanoma, head and neck, liver or kidney cancer. The CDR3 loop reads CAWSVGRANEKLFF. Written as DNA, the CDR3 is TGTGCCTGGAGTGTGGGGAGGGCTAATGAAAAACTGTTTTTT.